This T cell receptor beta chain comes out of a study of blood T cells in healthy people across ages. This clonotype was observed at least ten times. This CDR3 is built from 13 residues. With V trimmed by 4 bases and J by 1 base, 0 bases remained unmatched. Germline V gene sequence: CDR1 LGHDT, CDR2 YNNKEL (reference sequence). Alongside a J-beta primer mix, a sample-barcoded 5' primer served in a second PCR lasting roughly 6 to 11 cycles. TCRdb redid the calling of the 5' RACE reads with MiXCR, one entry per CDR3 protein. The repertoire holds 800,000 to 1,000,000 distinct CDR3 sequences, with 48% as singletons.

The sample was blood. This sequence was found in a man younger than 40 in good health. The V call is TRBV3-1, the J call TRBJ1-1; 7 positions agree with TRBD1. The CDR3 DNA reads TGTGCCAGCAGCCGGACAGGGAACACTGAAGCTTTCTTT. The encoded protein is CASSRTGNTEAFF. Combining the CDR3 with reference TRBV3-1 and TRBJ1-1 gives the whole variable domain DTAVSQTPKYLVTQMGNDKSIKCEQNLGHDTMYWYKQDSKKFLKIMFSYNNKELIINETVPNRFSPKSPDKAHLNLHINSLELGDSAVYFCASSRTGNTEAFFGQGTRLTVV.